This T cell receptor beta chain originates from a study of T cell responses to AZD1222 COVID-19 vaccine. Study overall: Recipients boosted at about 4 weeks or about 12 weeks are pooled.

Assay used: immunoSEQ multiplex PCR; TCRdb lists only in-frame clones, some missing. The sample lists 70,000 to 90,000 clones, about nine tenths seen once, with 2% to 2.5% in the top ten. Broader study findings: Clonal diversity was possibly underestimated, and white British individuals and females predominated among donors. Spike was spanned by vaccine-associated CD4 TCRs, with dominance at 160-218 and 743-854. The peak T cell response came first, and repertoires were sampled only after it.

This CDR3 has 12 residues. CDR1 is SNHLY and CDR2 is FYNNEI in the germline V gene. J lost 15 bases, V lost 4 bases, and 7 bases had no gene match. Worth noting for this clone: What it recognizes is unknown.

Sample: peripheral blood, taken on day 0 of AZD1222 vaccination. V gene TRBV2 combines with J gene TRBJ2-1; 9 bases fit TRBD2. This TCR was recovered from an adult in good health. The CDR3: CASSVSGGPPFF. The CDR3 nucleotides are TGTGCCAGCAGTGTAAGCGGGGGGCCCCCGTTCTTC.